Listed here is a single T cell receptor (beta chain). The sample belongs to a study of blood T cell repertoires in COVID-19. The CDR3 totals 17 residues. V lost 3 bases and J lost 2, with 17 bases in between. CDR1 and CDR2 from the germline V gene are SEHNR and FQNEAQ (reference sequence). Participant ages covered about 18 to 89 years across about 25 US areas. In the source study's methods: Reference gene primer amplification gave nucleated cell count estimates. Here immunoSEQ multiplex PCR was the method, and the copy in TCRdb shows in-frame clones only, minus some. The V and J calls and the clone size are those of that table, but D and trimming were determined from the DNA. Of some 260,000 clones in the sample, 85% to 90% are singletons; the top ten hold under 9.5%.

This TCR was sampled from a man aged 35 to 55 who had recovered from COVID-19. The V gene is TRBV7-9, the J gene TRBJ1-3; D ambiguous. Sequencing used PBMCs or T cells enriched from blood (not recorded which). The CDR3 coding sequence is TGTGCCAGCAGCTTCACCCCAAAGACAAGAACTGGAAACACCATATATTTT. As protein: CASSFTPKTRTGNTIYF.